The rows below give T cell receptor beta chains drawn from one sample of a study of monozygotic twins with inflammatory bowel disease. TCRdb re-called the 5' RACE reads; one entry per CDR3 protein, DNA not given. The sample holds roughly 300,000 distinct CDR3 sequences. Specimen: blood. Receptor source: a human donor with ulcerative colitis or Crohn's disease, or a healthy co-twin of an affected twin (not recorded which). The CDR3 runs from the conserved cysteine through the conserved F or W. Each record gives: J gene, V gene, CDR3 protein.

j_call: TRBJ1-6; v_call: TRBV20-1; cdr3_aa: CSAPGGSYNSPLHF
j_call: TRBJ2-2; v_call: TRBV10-3; cdr3_aa: CAISWTSGRTGELFF
j_call: TRBJ2-1; v_call: TRBV29-1; cdr3_aa: CSKAGTDYNEQFF
j_call: TRBJ2-2; v_call: TRBV11-2; cdr3_aa: CASSREFGELFF
j_call: TRBJ2-5; v_call: TRBV20-1; cdr3_aa: CSAVGHPPPETQYF
j_call: TRBJ2-7; v_call: TRBV12-3/TRBV12-4; cdr3_aa: CASRHKQGARNEQYF
j_call: TRBJ1-2; v_call: TRBV20-1; cdr3_aa: CSAKGQSNYGYTF
j_call: TRBJ2-7; v_call: TRBV6-2/TRBV6-3; cdr3_aa: CASNDGVNYEQYF
j_call: TRBJ1-4; v_call: TRBV12-3/TRBV12-4; cdr3_aa: CASSLWDWGGGVSNEKLFF
j_call: TRBJ1-6; v_call: TRBV18; cdr3_aa: CASSPVEYNSPLHF
j_call: TRBJ2-7; v_call: TRBV7-2; cdr3_aa: CASSFGRGQGEQYF
j_call: TRBJ2-1; v_call: TRBV6-6; cdr3_aa: CASSSPSDHNEQFF
j_call: TRBJ2-3; v_call: TRBV12-3/TRBV12-4; cdr3_aa: CATAPRGKRDTQYF
j_call: TRBJ1-5; v_call: TRBV19; cdr3_aa: CASQSRDRGRSNQPQHF
j_call: TRBJ2-1; v_call: TRBV7-9; cdr3_aa: CASSPRSLAGTYNEQFF
j_call: TRBJ1-6; v_call: TRBV19; cdr3_aa: CASREDRGSTSPLHF
j_call: TRBJ2-7; v_call: TRBV18; cdr3_aa: CASSPTAPYEQYF
j_call: TRBJ2-5; v_call: TRBV7-7; cdr3_aa: CASSKVLQETQYF
j_call: TRBJ2-2; v_call: TRBV5-1; cdr3_aa: CASSLSGWKNTGELFF
j_call: TRBJ1-2; v_call: TRBV12-3/TRBV12-4; cdr3_aa: CASRSRGADGYTF
j_call: TRBJ1-6; v_call: TRBV20-1; cdr3_aa: CSAMTGREGSYNSPLHF
j_call: TRBJ2-7; v_call: TRBV27; cdr3_aa: CASSLHGNYEQYF
j_call: TRBJ2-5; v_call: TRBV20-1; cdr3_aa: CSASSATPSGRGQETQYF
j_call: TRBJ2-7; v_call: TRBV20-1; cdr3_aa: CSATRRDFIYEQYF
j_call: TRBJ2-7; v_call: TRBV30; cdr3_aa: CAWRWDRRLEQYF
j_call: TRBJ2-4; v_call: TRBV7-9; cdr3_aa: CASSEGGTVQYF
j_call: TRBJ1-6; v_call: TRBV27; cdr3_aa: CASRDTKNSPLHF
j_call: TRBJ2-7; v_call: TRBV21-1; cdr3_aa: CASSKNVFGKNYEQYF
j_call: TRBJ2-1; v_call: TRBV12-3/TRBV12-4; cdr3_aa: CASSLRGTTYNEQFF
j_call: TRBJ2-7; v_call: TRBV5-1; cdr3_aa: CASSLQGSYEQYF
j_call: TRBJ2-5; v_call: TRBV6-1; cdr3_aa: CATGTSGYQETQYF
j_call: TRBJ2-5; v_call: TRBV7-9; cdr3_aa: CASSSGYMTETQYF
j_call: TRBJ1-2; v_call: TRBV20-1; cdr3_aa: CSARAPGDWDYGYTF
j_call: TRBJ2-7; v_call: TRBV7-2; cdr3_aa: CASSPKAGMYEQYF
j_call: TRBJ2-1; v_call: TRBV5-1; cdr3_aa: CASSFTSGSSYNEQFF
j_call: TRBJ2-2; v_call: TRBV12-3/TRBV12-4; cdr3_aa: CASSSGTSATGELFF
j_call: TRBJ2-7; v_call: TRBV7-2; cdr3_aa: CASSWIRMAYEQYF
j_call: TRBJ1-2; v_call: TRBV20-1; cdr3_aa: CSASPTGPYGYTF
j_call: TRBJ2-1; v_call: TRBV5-1; cdr3_aa: CASSLQDSYNEQFF
j_call: TRBJ1-5; v_call: TRBV12-3/TRBV12-4; cdr3_aa: CASSADINQPQHF
j_call: TRBJ1-6; v_call: TRBV5-1; cdr3_aa: CASSLDGQPYSPLHF
j_call: TRBJ2-5; v_call: TRBV15; cdr3_aa: CATSRLGSSETQYF
j_call: TRBJ1-1; v_call: TRBV24-1; cdr3_aa: CATSDFFGWAFF
j_call: TRBJ2-1; v_call: TRBV7-2; cdr3_aa: CASSLASGGANEEFF
j_call: TRBJ2-7; v_call: TRBV2; cdr3_aa: CASRTTERSYEQYF
j_call: TRBJ1-5; v_call: TRBV4-3; cdr3_aa: CASSFERGGGQPQHF
j_call: TRBJ1-2; v_call: TRBV29-1; cdr3_aa: CSADGPYYGYTF
j_call: TRBJ2-7; v_call: TRBV5-1; cdr3_aa: CASSWAEGYEQYF
j_call: TRBJ2-5; v_call: TRBV7-9; cdr3_aa: CASSLVGVQETQYF
j_call: TRBJ2-3; v_call: TRBV5-6; cdr3_aa: CASSFGQGAAQYF
j_call: TRBJ2-7; v_call: TRBV10-3; cdr3_aa: CAISRREYEQYF
j_call: TRBJ2-1; v_call: TRBV7-8; cdr3_aa: CASSFPPRAREQFF
j_call: TRBJ1-2; v_call: TRBV28; cdr3_aa: CASSFIGKNKDYGYTF